A single T cell receptor (beta chain) is shown here with its context. It lacks a known antigen. No base quality values were provided; no much bigger clone lies one nucleotide off. Using the deep immunoSEQ assay, multiplex PCR amplified TCR CDR3 regions from genomic DNA. For each cell subset, the extracted genomic DNA was distributed evenly across all wells of several immunoSEQ 96-well plates, and each plate served as one replicate. For sorted subsets, 200 to 250 ng genomic DNA, equal to some 30,000 T cell genomes, was loaded into each replicate PCR. Purified libraries were quantified with a Qubit 3.0 fluorometer, sized on a Bioanalyzer 2100, and re-quantified with the KAPA Library Quantification kit. Each immunoSEQ 96-well plate was sequenced on its own single-read 150-cycle Illumina NextSeq 550 flow cell. Per the authors' processing: Because only junctional sequences without quality scores were contained in the immunoSEQ output, filtering matching that applied to full-length reads could not be performed. To assign V/J genes and CDR3, sequences were annotated against IMGT germline references using PyIR, a Python wrapper for IgBLAST v1.9. Any read was removed if the V/J assignment was weak (E-value above 1e-6), the CDR3 was missing, or the read contained stop codons, out-of-frame junctions, or ambiguous translated residues. V3J clonotypes were defined as sequences sharing an identical inferred V gene, J gene, and CDR3 amino acid sequence. To compute the percentage overlap between repertoires, the number of shared unique clonotypes was divided by the size of the smaller repertoire. RTK rarefaction, the Chao1 estimator, and Recon v2.1 estimates of unobserved clonotypes were used to assess repertoire richness. OLGA was used to compute generation probabilities for all TCRbeta clonotypes that the gDNA method yielded from a handful of donors. TCRdb mirrors the immuneACCESS table, restricted to in-frame sequences. Some clones are absent from its copies; in checked studies, under half trace to an unresolved V gene, and the reason for the others is unknown. V and J calls and clone size are copied from that table; D and trimming were computed from the DNA. The table for this sample lists around 1.9 million clones; roughly 91% of them were counted only once. Roughly 1.8% of the sample is in the top ten clones.

This sample is drawn from a study of shared clonotypes between healthy human individuals (dated by TCRdb to the early 2020s). For context, the study as a whole: The cohort comprised two women and a few men aged 18 to 49 years. To increase sequencing depth and limit assay-specific biases, different laboratories used diverse techniques to prepare libraries and sequence TCR repertoires. Leukapheresis yielded between about 0.85 and 10 billion PBMCs per donor. For each donor, CD4 naive and CD4 memory were each run on three plates, CD8 naive on two plates, and CD8 memory on one plate. The study deeply sequenced blood TCR repertoires of 5 or 6 healthy adults to estimate repertoire size and the extent of clonotype sharing between individuals. Overall results and qualifications from the work: Estimated clonotype richness was generally larger for naive than for memory subsets. Because the study included only a small number of donors, the genetic and exposure-history diversity represented was limited. Compared with non-shared clonotypes, the clonotypes found in all four sorted-subset donors had higher generation probabilities. Sharing across several donors was observed for roughly 5.4% of naive CD4, about 4% of naive CD8, over 2% of memory CD4, and around 0.44% of memory CD8 clonotypes. Even with the large sequencing depth, rarefaction of the sorted-subset datasets indicated that sequencing was incomplete. Pairwise subsampling led to the expectation that sequencing depth would affect the degree of clonotype sharing among donors. Sampling was restricted to blood, and TCR repertoires in tissues likely differ from the TCR repertoires found in blood.

V and J are trimmed by 2 bases and 6 bases, and the gene matches miss 3 bases of the junction. Reading the germline V gene gives CDR1 MDHEN and CDR2 SYDVKM. Taken from cysteine to phenylalanine, the CDR3 has 13 residues. Just CDR3 DNA is preserved here, 39 bases in frame from base 1. CD8 naive samples were CD45RO-negative cells positively selected for CCR7, giving a CD45RA+CCR7+ population that excluded TemRA cells. The donors were healthy, HIV-negative adults with no recently reported acute infections or vaccinations. Every donor was a Caucasian adult living in Nashville, Tennessee, USA. Blood was obtained by leukapheresis, after which PBMCs were separated by Ficoll-Histopaque density gradient centrifugation and cryopreserved in liquid nitrogen vapor phase. Analytical flow cytometry was used to check the purity and quantity of each magnetically sorted T cell population. Genomic DNA was isolated from each sorted fraction and quantified by UV absorbance on a Nanodrop 2000c.

The specimen was naive CD8+ T cells from PBMCs. Per the publication, the cell subset or site label means: CD45RA+CCR7+. This clonotype originated in a man between 18 and 35 years old in good health. Some clones in this sample may be carry-over from other donors' samples. The V and J genes are TRBV28 and TRBJ2-7, with 8 bases aligning to TRBD2. The nucleotide sequence reads as follows: TGTGCCAGCAGTTTAACTAGCGGAGCCGAGCAGTACTTC. Translated, it gives CASSLTSGAEQYF.